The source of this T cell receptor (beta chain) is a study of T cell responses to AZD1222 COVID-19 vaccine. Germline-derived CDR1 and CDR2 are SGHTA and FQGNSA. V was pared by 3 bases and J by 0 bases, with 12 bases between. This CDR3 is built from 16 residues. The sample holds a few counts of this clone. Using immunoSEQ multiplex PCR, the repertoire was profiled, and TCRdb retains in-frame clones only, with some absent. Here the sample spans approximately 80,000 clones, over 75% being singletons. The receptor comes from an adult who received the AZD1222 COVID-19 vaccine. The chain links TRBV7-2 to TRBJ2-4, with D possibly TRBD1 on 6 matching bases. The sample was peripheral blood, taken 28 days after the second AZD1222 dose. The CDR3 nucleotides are TGTGCCAGCAGCTTGGGGACAAACGTAGCCAAAAACATTCAGTACTTC. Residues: CASSLGTNVAKNIQYF.